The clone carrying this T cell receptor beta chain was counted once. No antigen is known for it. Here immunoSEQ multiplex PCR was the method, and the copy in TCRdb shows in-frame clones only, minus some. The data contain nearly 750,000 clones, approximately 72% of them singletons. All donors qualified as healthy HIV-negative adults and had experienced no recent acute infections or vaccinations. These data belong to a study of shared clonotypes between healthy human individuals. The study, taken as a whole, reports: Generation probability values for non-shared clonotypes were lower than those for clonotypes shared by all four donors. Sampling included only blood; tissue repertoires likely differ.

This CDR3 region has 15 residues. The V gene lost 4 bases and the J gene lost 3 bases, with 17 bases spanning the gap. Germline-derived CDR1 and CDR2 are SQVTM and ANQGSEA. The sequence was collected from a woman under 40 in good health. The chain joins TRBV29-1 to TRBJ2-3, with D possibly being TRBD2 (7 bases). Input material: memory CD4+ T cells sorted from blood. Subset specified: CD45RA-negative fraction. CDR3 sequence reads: CSVGGGGGGTDTQYF. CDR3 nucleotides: TGCAGCGTTGGTGGGGGAGGGGGAGGAACAGATACGCAGTATTTT.